Below, 32 T cell receptor beta chains from the same sample are listed, as sequenced in a study of T cells in Graves' hyperthyroidism and ophthalmopathy. Amplification of TCR beta CDR3 regions was performed using RNA transcripts as template. First-round RT-PCR targeting the TCR CDR3 was performed with the HTBI primer set. TCRdb reprocessed the multiplex PCR reads with MiXCR, giving one entry per CDR3 protein. The sample carries approximately 520,000 distinct CDR3 sequences, around 22% recorded once. Sequenced: blood. The receptors stem from a woman aged 30 to 39 with Graves' ophthalmopathy.

This clonotype appeared many times. The CDR3 sequence: CSARGTGVYYGYTF. DNA for the CDR3: TGCAGTGCTAGAGGGACAGGGGTCTACTATGGCTACACCTTC. The chain joins TRBV20-1 to TRBJ1-2, with 9 bases fitting TRBD1. The CDR3 is 14 amino acids. The junction had 3 bases not matched to a gene; V was cut back by 1 base and J by 3 bases. Germline lookup yields CDR1 DFQATT and CDR2 SNEGSKA (reference sequence).

This clonotype was seen repeatedly, ten times or more. The chain uses TRBV28 and TRBJ1-5, with 7 bases lining up with TRBD1. Germline CDR1 reads MDHEN; CDR2 reads SYDVKM. V was pared by 6 bases and J by 7 bases, with 6 bases of the junction left unmatched. The CDR3 extends over 13 amino acids. CDR3 sequence: CASSLLGQQPQHF. DNA for the CDR3: TGTGCCAGCAGCCTGCTGGGACAGCAGCCCCAGCATTTT.

This clonotype occurred once. The V and J genes are TRBV6-5 and TRBJ1-3; D unresolved. This CDR3 has 15 residues. Germline V gene data show CDR1 as MNHEY and CDR2 as SVGAGI. V was cut by 4 bases and J by 1 base, with 11 bases left in between. The CDR3 is CASSSSRISGNTIYF. CDR3 DNA: TGTGCCAGCAGTTCCTCACGGATATCTGGAAACACCATATATTTT.

This clonotype was observed many times. The chain links TRBV9 to TRBJ2-5, with a tentative D call TRBD1 (6 bases). V lost 0 bases and J lost 3, with 12 bases in between. The CDR3 totals 15 residues. Germline V gene sequence: CDR1 SGDLS, CDR2 YYNGEE. In DNA, the CDR3 is TGTGCCAGCAGCGTAGCGACAGGTCCTGAAGAGACCCAGTACTTC. Translating it yields CASSVATGPEETQYF.

This clonotype was counted a few times. V gene TRBV20-1 combines with J gene TRBJ1-5; D is perhaps TRBD1 (5 bases). CDR3 size: 13 residues. Trimming took 6 bases from V and 0 from J, leaving 9 bases between them. The germline CDR1 and CDR2 sequences are DFQATT and SNEGSKA (reference sequence). The CDR3 region is CSAWGDSNQPQHF. CDR3 nucleotides: TGCAGTGCCTGGGGGGATAGCAATCAGCCCCAGCATTTT.

This clonotype was seen many times. This chain uses TRBV6-5 with TRBJ1-2, with D tentatively TRBD1 (5 bases). This CDR3 comprises 15 residues. The V end lost 1 base, the J end lost 1 base, and 10 bases lay between the germline ends. Germline values: CDR1 MNHEY, CDR2 SVGAGI. This CDR3 reads CASSYLQGGNYGYTF. In DNA, the CDR3 is TGTGCCAGCAGTTACTTGCAGGGCGGTAACTATGGCTACACCTTC.

This chain connects TRBV6-5 to TRBJ1-1, with D uncertain. Germline loops: CDR1 MNHEY, CDR2 SVGAGI. The CDR3 spans 15 residues. The V gene lost 0 bases and the J gene lost 1 base, with 9 bases spanning the gap. The CDR3: CASSYSSVANTEAFF. As DNA, the CDR3 is TGTGCCAGCAGTTACTCGAGTGTCGCGAACACTGAAGCTTTCTTT.

The sample holds many counts of this clonotype. The chain is built from TRBV7-2 and TRBJ1-1; tentatively, D is TRBD1 (5 bases). Per germline, CDR1 SGHTA and CDR2 FQGNSA. The CDR3 runs to 15 residues. V lost 3 bases, J lost 4 bases, and 15 bases lay in between. The CDR3 region is CASSFSEGGGTEAFF. Written as DNA, the CDR3 is TGTGCCAGCAGCTTTAGTGAGGGCGGGGGCACTGAAGCTTTCTTT.

The table lists this clonotype with many counts. This chain connects TRBV7-9 to TRBJ2-7; D is unclear. The V and J ends lost 1 base and 6 bases respectively, with 16 bases between them. The CDR3 is 15 amino acids. CDR1 is SEHNR and CDR2 is FQNEAQ in the germline V gene (reference sequence). Written as DNA, the CDR3 is TGTGCCAGCAGCTTAGGTTTCGTGGCCTCTGCCGAGCAGTACTTC. The encoded protein is CASSLGFVASAEQYF.

Many counts were recorded for this clonotype. The chain links TRBV5-1 to TRBJ2-7; 8 nucleotides line up with TRBD1. V shed 4 bases and J 3 bases; nucleotides not matched to a gene: 9. This CDR3 spans 15 amino acids. CDR1 SGHRS and CDR2 YFSETQ come from the germline V gene. The CDR3 here is CASSHPGQGGYEQYF. As DNA, the CDR3 is TGCGCCAGCAGCCACCCCGGACAGGGTGGCTACGAGCAGTACTTC. The full variable domain, with the rest looked up from reference TRBV5-1 and TRBJ2-7, is KAGVTQTPRYLIKTRGQQVTLSCSPISGHRSVSWYQQTPGQGLQFLFEYFSETQRNKGNFPGRFSGRQFSNSRSEMNVSTLELGDSALYLCASSHPGQGGYEQYFGPGTRLTVT.

In this sample, this clonotype turned up many times. The V call is TRBV6-5, the J call TRBJ1-2; tentative D call: TRBD1 (5 bases). Germline CDR1 MNHEY, CDR2 SVGAGI. This CDR3 spans 15 amino acids. Trimming removed 9 bases from V and 4 bases from J, with 21 bases in between. DNA for the CDR3: TGTGCCAGTAGACAGAATAGTAACTCGCCCTATGGCTACACCTTC. Amino acids: CASRQNSNSPYGYTF.

This clonotype turned up a few times. The V and J genes are TRBV27 and TRBJ1-6, with 10 bases lining up with TRBD1. Germline CDR1 and CDR2: MNHEY and SMNVEV (reference sequence). The CDR3 contains 17 residues. V shed 5 bases, J shed 8 bases, and the junction held 12 bases outside the gene matches. The CDR3 region is CASSTQRRQGADSPLHF. CDR3 bases: TGTGCCAGCAGTACCCAACGGCGACAGGGGGCTGATTCACCCCTCCACTTT.

This clonotype was seen ten or more times. In nucleotides, the CDR3 is TGCAGCGTTGAATTGTTGGACAGGCCATACTACGAGCAGTACTTC. Translated, it gives CSVELLDRPYYEQYF. V usage is TRBV29-1 and J usage is TRBJ2-7; 7 bases map to TRBD1. V dropped 2 bases and J dropped 3; count of bases not matched to a gene: 10. CDR1 SQVTM and CDR2 ANQGSEA come from the germline V gene. CDR3 length: 15 amino acids.

This clonotype was seen ten or more times. V is TRBV18 and J is TRBJ2-7; TRBD1 aligns across 7 bases. Looked up from germline, CDR1 is KGHSH and CDR2 is LQKENI. The CDR3 has 14 residues. Trimming took 3 bases from V and 6 from J; bases not matched to a gene: 8. The CDR3 sequence is CASSPETGYAEQYF. The CDR3 DNA reads as TGTGCCAGCTCACCCGAGACAGGGTATGCCGAGCAGTACTTC.

This clonotype was counted only a few times. V and J are TRBV30 and TRBJ1-5; D not resolved. Germline V CDR1 and CDR2: GTSNPN, SVGIG (reference sequence). The V and J ends lost 2 bases and 3 bases respectively, with 8 bases between them. The CDR3 spans 13 residues. CDR3 in amino acids: CAWSLGSNQPQHF. The CDR3 DNA sequence: TGTGCCTGGAGTTTGGGGTCCAATCAGCCCCAGCATTTT.

With respect to this clonotype: At one boundary the junction diverges from the germline segment, which might be a read error. The chain recombines TRBV11-1 with TRBJ2-7; a weak D match, TRBD1 (5 bases). The length of the CDR3 is 16 residues. Germline CDR1 SGHAT, CDR2 FQDESV (reference sequence). The CDR3 DNA reads as TGTGCCAGCAGCTTACCCAACAGGCAGCTCTCCCACGAGCAGTACTTC. The encoded protein is CASSLPNRQLSHEQYF.

This clonotype was observed a handful of times. The rearrangement uses TRBV11-2 and TRBJ2-7; no clear D gene. The germline V gene has CDR1 SGHAT and CDR2 FQNNGV. V gave up 1 base and J gave up 3 bases, with 10 bases separating them. There are 14 residues in the CDR3. This CDR3 is CASSLVGSYYEQYF. Here the CDR3 DNA reads TGTGCCAGCAGCTTAGTCGGCAGCTACTACGAGCAGTACTTC.

This clonotype was counted many times. The chain couples TRBV6-1 to TRBJ1-3; perhaps TRBD1 as D (5 bases). The CDR3 length is 15 residues. Germline values: CDR1 MNHNS, CDR2 SASEGT. The V end lost 8 bases, the J end lost 0 bases, and 14 bases lay between the germline ends. The CDR3 DNA follows: TGTGCCAGCGAGAATAGACAGCGCTCTGGAAACACCATATATTTT. Translating it yields CASENRQRSGNTIYF.

The chain joins TRBV6-1 to TRBJ1-1; D possibly corresponds to TRBD1 (6 bases). The germline gives CDR1 MNHNS, CDR2 SASEGT. The CDR3 runs 13 residues. The ends were cut back, 7 bases at V and 8 bases at J, with 17 bases in the middle. CDR3: CASTTKTGREAFF. CDR3 nucleotides: TGTGCCAGCACCACTAAGACAGGAAGGGAAGCTTTCTTT.

This clonotype was observed a handful of times. The gene calls are TRBV11-2 and TRBJ2-7; perhaps TRBD2 as D (6 bases). Germline V lookup: CDR1 SGHAT, CDR2 FQNNGV. The length of the CDR3 is 15 residues. The ends were cut back, 0 bases at V and 0 bases at J, with 9 bases in the middle. The DNA of the CDR3 is TGTGCCAGCAGCTTAGAGGGACTCTTCTCCTACGAGCAGTACTTC. Protein: CASSLEGLFSYEQYF.

This clonotype was counted between two and nine times. The chain couples TRBV30 to TRBJ1-2; TRBD1 matches at 8 bases. Germline lookup yields CDR1 GTSNPN and CDR2 SVGIG (reference sequence). CDR3 length: 14 amino acids. V shed 0 bases, J shed 7 bases, and the junction held 7 bases outside the gene matches. In nucleotides, the CDR3 is TGTGCCTGGAGTGTGAGTGGACAGGGAGTTGGCTACACCTTC. Protein: CAWSVSGQGVGYTF. The whole variable domain, filled in from reference TRBV30 and TRBJ1-2, reads SQTIHQWPATLVQPVGSPLSLECTVEGTSNPNLYWYRQAAGRGLQLLFYSVGIGQISSEVPQNLSASRPQDRQFILSSKKLLLSDSGFYLCAWSVSGQGVGYTFGSGTRLTVV.

The chain uses TRBV24-1 and TRBJ2-2; D is ambiguous. The CDR3 contains 13 residues. The germline CDR1 and CDR2 sequences are KGHDR and SFDVKD. V was pared by 9 bases and J by 4 bases, with 11 bases between. The CDR3 region is CATWVYLTGELFF. CDR3 coding DNA: TGTGCCACCTGGGTCTACCTCACCGGGGAGCTGTTTTTT.

This clonotype occurred many times. This chain joins TRBV12-3 or TRBV12-4 and TRBJ1-1, with TRBD1 matching 9 bases. This CDR3 region has 15 residues. V trimming: 6 bases; J trimming: 1 base; junction bases outside the gene matches: 6. CDR3 DNA: TGTGCCAGCAGGCCCCTACAGGGGGCGAACACTGAAGCTTTCTTT. Its translation is CASRPLQGANTEAFF.

This clonotype appeared a few times. V usage is TRBV4-1 and J usage is TRBJ2-7, with TRBD2 matching over 7 bases. Germline V gives CDR1 MGHRA, CDR2 YSYEKL. With V trimmed by 0 bases and J by 3 bases, 2 bases remained unmatched. There are 14 residues in the CDR3. The CDR3 nucleotides are TGCGCCAGCAGCCAAGAGCGGGGGAACTACGAGCAGTACTTC. Translating it yields CASSQERGNYEQYF.

This clonotype has at least ten counts. The rearrangement joins TRBV4-3 to TRBJ1-3, with TRBD1 as a possible D gene (6 bases). With 0 bases removed from V and 3 bases from J, the gap between germline ends came to 18 bases. This CDR3 has 18 residues. Germline V gene data show CDR1 as LGHNA and CDR2 as YSLEER. CDR3 residues: CASSQDEGDGADGNTIYF. CDR3 coding DNA: TGCGCCAGCAGCCAAGATGAGGGGGACGGGGCCGATGGAAACACCATATATTTT.

This clonotype was counted ten times or more. This sequence joins TRBV6-2 or TRBV6-3 and TRBJ2-7; D gene uncertain. V was cut by 3 bases and J by 5 bases, with 8 bases left in between. Per the germline V gene, CDR1 is MNHEY and CDR2 is SVGEGT. This CDR3 comprises 12 residues. DNA of the CDR3: TGTGCCAGCAGTTATCTAGGCGACGAGCAGTACTTC. This encodes CASSYLGDEQYF.

There are many counts of this clonotype. This chain links TRBV25-1 with TRBJ1-2, with D hard to call. The germline gives CDR1 MGHDK, CDR2 SYGVNS. V was pared by 1 base and J by 7 bases, with 10 bases between. This CDR3 contains 13 residues. This CDR3 reads CASSEFPGSGYTF. Here the CDR3 DNA reads TGTGCCAGCAGTGAATTTCCGGGTTCTGGCTACACCTTC.

This clonotype was seen more than once but under ten times. The CDR3: CASMEGDEQYF. In DNA form, the CDR3 reads TGCGCCAGCATGGAGGGGGACGAGCAGTACTTC. The chain couples TRBV10-2 to TRBJ2-7; the D gene could be TRBD1 or TRBD2 (6 bases each). The CDR3 has 11 residues. Trimming took 7 bases from V and 5 from J, leaving 9 bases between them. CDR1 WSHSY and CDR2 SAAADI come from the germline V gene.

The chain joins TRBV9 to TRBJ2-2, with TRBD1 matching over 9 bases. CDR1 SGDLS and CDR2 YYNGEE come from the germline V gene. The V and J ends lost 3 bases and 5 bases, in that order; junction bases with no gene match: 5. The CDR3 is 15 amino acids. This chain's CDR3 is CASSEMTGGTGELFF. CDR3 sequence (DNA): TGTGCCAGCAGCGAGATGACAGGGGGAACCGGGGAGCTGTTTTTT. Together with reference TRBV9 and TRBJ2-2, the CDR3 gives the full variable domain: DSGVTQTPKHLITATGQRVTLRCSPRSGDLSVYWYQQSLDQGLQFLIQYYNGEERAKGNILERFSAQQFPDLHSELNLSSLELGDSALYFCASSEMTGGTGELFFGEGSRLTVL.

This clonotype was counted many times. Germline is not matched at one junction end, which may reflect a read error. J is TRBJ1-1 and V is TRBV5-5; D is perhaps TRBD1 (5 bases). The germline gives CDR1 SGHKS, CDR2 YYEKEE (reference sequence). The CDR3 extends over 13 amino acids. The CDR3 nucleotides read TGTGCCAGCAACTTGGGGGACCCTGTACAGGCTTTCTTT. Its protein product is CASNLGDPVQAFF.

The chain is built from TRBV6-2 or TRBV6-3 and TRBJ2-7, with a tentative D call TRBD2 (5 bases). Germline V gene data show CDR1 as MNHEY and CDR2 as SVGEGT. Between the trimmed V and J ends, which lost 6 bases and 0 bases, there was a span of 15 bases. CDR3 length: 15 amino acids. CDR3 residues: CASRGGLYPSYEQYF. CDR3 sequence (DNA): TGTGCCAGCAGGGGCGGACTTTATCCCTCCTACGAGCAGTACTTC.

Many counts were recorded for this clonotype. The V call is TRBV20-1, the J call TRBJ1-1; TRBD1 might be the D (5 bases). Trimming removed 2 bases from V and 1 base from J, with 20 bases in between. Germline CDR1 and CDR2: DFQATT and SNEGSKA (reference sequence). This CDR3 has 17 residues. The CDR3 loop reads CSARPRVFGLENTEAFF. CDR3 nucleotide sequence: TGCAGTGCTAGACCCAGGGTATTCGGTCTGGAGAACACTGAAGCTTTCTTT.